This T cell receptor (beta chain) was identified during a study of early T cells in non-severe SARS-CoV-2 infection. Study-level background: Sequencing of bulk RNA from unsorted whole blood was done, without chain pairing. Study-level points and caveats: Matching with VDJdb favored anti-spike CD8 responses (missing private and CD4 specificities).

Molecules of cDNA were individually given unique molecular identifiers that were attached to them. From the 5' RACE reads, TCRdb called clonotypes with MiXCR, one entry per CDR3 protein. The sample shows tens of thousands of distinct CDR3 sequences, about 5% of them seen only once. This clonotype was seen many times. The antigen is unknown. This receptor was identified in an adult who was a healthcare worker with PCR-confirmed SARS-CoV-2 infection or an uninfected control (not recorded which). Sequencing was performed on whole blood.

The CDR3 DNA is TGTGCCAGCAGCAGCCAGGGGGCAACTGAAGCTTTCTTT. Translation gives CASSSQGATEAFF. This chain joins TRBV27 and TRBJ1-1; 8 positions agree with TRBD1. The CDR3 runs to 13 residues. CDR1 and CDR2 (germline): MNHEY, SMNVEV (reference sequence). After removal of 6 bases from V and 5 bases from J, the junction contained 5 bases not matched to a gene.